This T cell receptor beta chain was found in a study of beta chain features in type 1 diabetes. With regard to this clone: Its antigen is undetermined.

The study's findings and limits: A greater similarity of naive, central memory and Treg TCRB repertoires was seen among patients than among healthy donors. High TCR expression in some cells could lead to their over-representation in cDNA sequencing.

V lost 5 bases, J lost 5 bases, and 10 bases stayed unmatched. The CDR3 consists of 16 residues. The investigators reverse transcribed all of the isolated RNA, so they sequenced expressed TCRB transcripts. Generated by immunoSEQ multiplex PCR, the TCRdb table keeps only in-frame clones and is missing some. This sample yields 390,000 or so clones, of which roughly 13% are seen a single time; approximately 0.038% belongs to the top ten. The receptor was isolated from a young man in good health. Sequenced sample: naive CD4+ T cells from blood. The rearrangement joins TRBV5-3 to TRBJ2-1; 10 nucleotides match TRBD2. TRBV5-3 counts as an open reading frame of uncertain function. CDR3 nucleotide sequence: TGTGCCAGAAGTCCCCGGCTAGCGGGGGACCACAATGAGCAGTTCTTC. Amino acids: CARSPRLAGDHNEQFF.